One and the same sample provided the 20 T cell receptor beta chains below, sequenced in a study of blood T cell repertoires in COVID-19. Profiling relied on immunoSEQ multiplex PCR, and the TCRdb table lists in-frame clones only, not all of them. The top ten hold approximately 12% of the sample, which has fewer than 200,000 clones, around nine tenths seen once. Material for sequencing was peripheral blood. These receptors were obtained from a woman in her seventies with COVID-19, enrolled during active disease.

J is TRBJ1-2 and V is TRBV19; 9 positions match TRBD1. J was trimmed by 5 bases and V by 10 bases; bases with no gene match: 14. This CDR3 comprises 15 residues. The V gene's germline CDR1 is LNHDA and CDR2 SQIVND (reference sequence). The CDR3 sequence is CATKRQGGWMYGYTF. The CDR3 region has the DNA TGTGCCACCAAGAGACAGGGGGGCTGGATGTATGGCTACACCTTC.

The chain couples TRBV6-6 to TRBJ2-3; a possible D gene is TRBD1 (5 bases). The CDR3 consists of 11 residues. The germline V gene has CDR1 MNHNY and CDR2 SVGAGI (reference sequence). The V and J ends lost 2 bases and 9 bases respectively, with 6 bases between them. In nucleotides, the CDR3 is TGTGCCAGCAGTTACAGGGGCACGCAGTATTTT. This encodes CASSYRGTQYF.

The chain uses TRBV9 and TRBJ2-7; TRBD2 matches at 8 bases. The junction had 8 bases not matched to a gene; V was cut back by 0 bases and J by 6 bases. Per the germline V gene, CDR1 is SGDLS and CDR2 is YYNGEE. This CDR3 contains 15 residues. The CDR3 is CASSVGGRLGGEQYF. CDR3 bases: TGTGCCAGCAGCGTAGGCGGGAGGTTGGGGGGCGAGCAGTACTTC.

The gene calls are TRBV28 and TRBJ1-1; 7 nucleotides agree with TRBD1. CDR3 length: 13 residues. Germline loops: CDR1 MDHEN, CDR2 SYDVKM. After removal of 8 bases from V and 2 bases from J, the junction contained 5 bases not matched to a gene. The CDR3: CASGTGVNTEAFF. As DNA, the CDR3 is TGTGCCAGCGGTACAGGGGTCAACACTGAAGCTTTCTTT.

DNA of the CDR3: TGTGCCAGCAGTTCGGCGACTAGCGGGAGGGCCAAGAGCAATGAGCAGTTCTTC. This encodes CASSSATSGRAKSNEQFF. This chain uses TRBV5-6 with TRBJ2-1, with 14 bases identical to TRBD2. Germline assignment: CDR1 SGHDT and CDR2 YYEEEE. The CDR3 loop spans 18 amino acids. The ends lost 5 bases at V and 6 bases at J; junction bases unmatched: 13.

The chain employs TRBV28 and TRBJ1-3; 8 bases line up with TRBD1. This CDR3 spans 13 amino acids. Germline CDR1 is MDHEN and CDR2 is SYDVKM. V dropped 7 bases and J dropped 3; count of bases not matched to a gene: 2. CDR3 DNA: TGTGCCAGCAAAACAGGGGGTGGAAACACCATATATTTT. Amino acid sequence: CASKTGGGNTIYF.

V and J are TRBV6-6 and TRBJ1-5; 7 positions agree with TRBD1. Germline values: CDR1 MNHNY, CDR2 SVGAGI (reference sequence). J gave up 0 bases and V 11 bases, and 7 bases lay outside the gene matches. CDR3 length equals 14 residues. The CDR3 DNA sequence: TGTGCCGGCTGGGACAGATATAGCAATCAGCCCCAGCATTTT. Its translation is CAGWDRYSNQPQHF.

CDR3 sequence reads: CASSPRTSGSIDNEQFF. The CDR3, as DNA: TGTGCCAGCTCACCAAGGACTAGCGGGAGTATAGACAATGAGCAGTTCTTC. The chain has TRBV18 and TRBJ2-1; 13 positions match TRBD2. Trimming cost V 2 bases and J 5 bases; bases outside gene matches: 6. The germline gives CDR1 KGHSH, CDR2 LQKENI. This CDR3 contains 17 residues.

The chain couples TRBV6-1 to TRBJ2-7, with a weak D call TRBD2 (5 bases). CDR1 is MNHNS, CDR2 SASEGT, per germline. V lost 2 bases to trimming and J lost 1 base, with 12 bases between them. The CDR3 runs 15 residues. Written as DNA, the CDR3 is TGTGCCAGCAGTGAAAATAGAGGGAAATCCTACGAGCAGTACTTC. Its protein product is CASSENRGKSYEQYF.

The chain carries TRBV30 and TRBJ2-1; D gene unclear. The V end lost 3 bases, the J end lost 2 bases, and 11 bases lay between the germline ends. This CDR3 has 14 residues. Germline V gives CDR1 GTSNPN, CDR2 SVGIG (reference sequence). The CDR3 DNA is TGTGCCTGGAGATTTCAGGTCACCTACAATGAGCAGTTCTTC. Translation gives CAWRFQVTYNEQFF.

This clone was observed once. This sequence joins TRBV7-3 and TRBJ2-7; TRBD2 matches at 7 bases. The junction had 6 bases not matched to a gene; V was cut back by 3 bases and J by 1 base. This CDR3 is 15 amino acids long. Germline loops: CDR1 SGHTA, CDR2 FQGTGA. CDR3 in amino acids: CASSLMGGGSYEQYF. The CDR3 coding sequence is TGTGCCAGCAGCTTGATGGGCGGGGGATCCTACGAGCAGTACTTC.

V gene TRBV7-3 combines with J gene TRBJ1-3; D not resolved. Germline assignment: CDR1 SGHTA and CDR2 FQGTGA. With 2 bases removed from V and 4 bases from J, the gap between germline ends came to 6 bases. This CDR3 has 13 residues. The CDR3 is CASSLSRGNTIYF. CDR3 nucleotide sequence: TGTGCCAGCAGCTTATCCAGAGGAAACACCATATATTTT.

This clone was counted a few times. CDR3 bases: TGTGCCAGCAGTCCCCCCCGGACAGTCCGGGGCGAAAAACTGTTTTTT. It encodes CASSPPRTVRGEKLFF. The chain has TRBV28 and TRBJ1-4; TRBD1 is a possible D gene (6 bases). This CDR3 is built from 16 residues. Germline V lookup: CDR1 MDHEN, CDR2 SYDVKM. Trimming left V 5 bases short and J 8 bases short, with 21 bases between.

The sample holds one count of this clone. This chain uses TRBV6-5 with TRBJ2-7, with 8 bases aligning to TRBD1. The germline V gene has CDR1 MNHEY and CDR2 SVGAGI. The V segment lost 10 bases and the J segment 4 bases; nucleotides outside the gene matches: 9. The CDR3 is 13 residues long. CDR3 in amino acids: CATQGVSSYEQYF. The CDR3 region has the DNA TGTGCCACACAGGGGGTTTCGTCTTACGAGCAGTACTTC.

This chain links TRBV9 with TRBJ1-6, with D possibly TRBD1 on 5 matching bases. Looked up from germline, CDR1 is SGDLS and CDR2 is YYNGEE. The CDR3 is 18 amino acids. Trimming took 4 bases from V and 8 from J, leaving 25 bases between them. CDR3 sequence: CASSSGGNWRVSDSPLHF. In DNA form, the CDR3 reads TGTGCCAGCAGCTCGGGGGGAAACTGGCGTGTCTCGGATTCACCCCTCCACTTT.

This clone was recorded only once. The rearrangement uses TRBV19 and TRBJ1-2; D may be TRBD1 (6 bases). CDR3 size: 13 residues. From germline, CDR1 is LNHDA and CDR2 SQIVND (reference sequence). V was shortened by 8 bases and J by 4 bases, with 14 bases between the two germline ends. CDR3 residues: CASRTTGTYGYTF. The DNA of the CDR3 is TGTGCCAGTCGAACGACAGGTACCTATGGCTACACCTTC.

This clone is a singleton in its sample. This chain links TRBV18 with TRBJ1-1; possibly TRBD1 for D (6 bases). This CDR3 has 12 residues. Trimming cost V 6 bases and J 9 bases, with 14 bases left between them. CDR1 is KGHSH, CDR2 LQKENI, per germline. The CDR3 is CASSDNGQKAFF. The CDR3 DNA follows: TGTGCCAGCTCTGACAATGGACAGAAAGCTTTCTTT.

V usage is TRBV7-2 and J usage is TRBJ1-5; TRBD1 is a possible D gene (6 bases). This CDR3 contains 16 residues. V shed 2 bases and J shed 2 bases, with 13 bases lying between them. CDR1 SGHTA and CDR2 FQGNSA come from the germline V gene. DNA of the CDR3: TGTGCCAGCAGCTTATTGGGGGCGGGTGGCAATCAGCCCCAGCATTTT. It translates to CASSLLGAGGNQPQHF. The whole variable domain, remainder taken from reference TRBV7-2 and TRBJ1-5, is GAGVSQSPSNKVTEKGKDVELRCDPISGHTALYWYRQSLGQGLEFLIYFQGNSAPDKSGLPSDRFSAERTGGSVSTLTIQRTQQEDSAVYLCASSLLGAGGNQPQHFGDGTRLSIL.

This rearrangement joins TRBV28 to TRBJ2-7; D is perhaps TRBD1 (5 bases). From germline, CDR1 is MDHEN and CDR2 SYDVKM. The V end lost 6 bases, the J end lost 1 base, and 16 bases lay between the germline ends. The CDR3 is 15 residues long. The CDR3 is CASRPGGAGSYEQYF. CDR3 DNA: TGTGCCAGCAGGCCAGGTGGGGCAGGGTCCTACGAGCAGTACTTC.

The rearrangement uses TRBV7-3 and TRBJ1-1; D remains unclear. CDR3 length equals 13 residues. From germline, CDR1 is SGHTA and CDR2 FQGTGA. V lost 3 bases and J lost 4, with 9 bases in between. The CDR3 DNA is TGTGCCAGCAGCTTTGGCTCTAGCACTGAAGCTTTCTTT. It encodes CASSFGSSTEAFF.